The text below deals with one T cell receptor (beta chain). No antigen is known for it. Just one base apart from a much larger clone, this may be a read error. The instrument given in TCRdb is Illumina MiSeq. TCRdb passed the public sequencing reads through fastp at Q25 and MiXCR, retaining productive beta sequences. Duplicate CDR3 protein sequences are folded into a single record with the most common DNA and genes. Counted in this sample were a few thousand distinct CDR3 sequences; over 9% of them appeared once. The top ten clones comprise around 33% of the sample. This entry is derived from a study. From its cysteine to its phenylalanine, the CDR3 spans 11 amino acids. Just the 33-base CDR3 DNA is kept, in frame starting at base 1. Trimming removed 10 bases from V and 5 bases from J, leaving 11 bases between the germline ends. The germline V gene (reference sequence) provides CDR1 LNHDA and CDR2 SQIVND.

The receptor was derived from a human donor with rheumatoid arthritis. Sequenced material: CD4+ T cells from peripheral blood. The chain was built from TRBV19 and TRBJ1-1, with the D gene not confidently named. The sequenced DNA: TGTGCCAATACGGGGAATACTGAAGCTTTCTTT. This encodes CANTGNTEAFF.